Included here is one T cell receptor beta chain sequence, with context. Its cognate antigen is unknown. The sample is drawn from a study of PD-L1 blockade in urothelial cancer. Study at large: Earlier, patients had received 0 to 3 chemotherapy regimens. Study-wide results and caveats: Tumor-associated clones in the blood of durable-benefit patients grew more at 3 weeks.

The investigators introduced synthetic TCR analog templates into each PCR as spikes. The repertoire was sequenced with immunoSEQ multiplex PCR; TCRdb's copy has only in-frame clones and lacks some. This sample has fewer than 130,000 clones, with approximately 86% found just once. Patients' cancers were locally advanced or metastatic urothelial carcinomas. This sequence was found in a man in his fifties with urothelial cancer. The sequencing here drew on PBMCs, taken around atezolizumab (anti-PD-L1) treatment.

CDR3 amino acids: CASSIDHTGELFF. The CDR3 DNA is TGTGCCAGTAGTATAGATCATACCGGGGAGCTGTTTTTT. The gene calls are TRBV19 and TRBJ2-2; D ambiguous. V was clipped by 0 bases and J by 5 bases, with 4 bases between them. Looked up from germline, CDR1 is LNHDA and CDR2 is SQIVND (reference sequence). There are 13 residues in the CDR3.